This T cell receptor beta chain was observed in a study of STAT5B mutations in CD4+ large granular lymphocyte leukemia. The data were produced by immunoSEQ multiplex PCR, yet TCRdb's version contains in-frame clones alone and is incomplete. This table holds roughly 36,000 clones, around 88% found once. The V gene lost 5 bases and the J gene lost 3 bases, with 7 bases spanning the gap. The germline V gene encodes CDR1 SGHNT and CDR2 YENEEA. The CDR3 loop spans 12 amino acids. The sequence was collected from a human donor in good health. The chain has TRBV11-3 and TRBJ1-1; no firm D call. The material sequenced was CD4+ T cells from blood buffy coats. The CDR3 nucleotides read TGTGCCAGCAGCCCGTTGGACACTGAAGCTTTCTTT. Translating it yields CASSPLDTEAFF.